This record covers a single T cell receptor (beta chain). This clonotype was counted ten times or more. Its antigen specificity is not known. No clone much larger than this one lies a single base away; base qualities are absent. This entry is derived from a study of T-cell reconstitution after alpha-beta-depleted transplantation in children (dated by TCRdb to about 2016). About the study as a whole: The study quantitatively tracked T-cell immune reconstitution after TCRalphabeta/CD19-depleted allogeneic hematopoietic cell transplantation in children using TCR repertoire profiling.

Library prep was done by PCR. Instrument on record: Illumina HiSeq 2500. TCR libraries were prepared with molecular barcoding, using unique molecular identifiers to normalize TCRbeta repertoire quantification. The public reads were run again by TCRdb, first through fastp at Q25 and then through MiXCR, and only productive beta chains were kept. Here each entry gathers all rows of one CDR3 protein and keeps the most common genes and DNA. The sample contains approximately 590,000 distinct CDR3 sequences, about 10% of them found a single time. Clones ranked in the top ten supply less than 5% of the sample. From the germline V gene (reference sequence), CDR1 is DFQATT and CDR2 is SNEGSKA. Trimming accounts for 1 base at V and 2 bases at J, while the number of junction bases matched to no gene is 0. The CDR3, cysteine through phenylalanine, is 15 amino acids long. Only the CDR3 DNA is retained, 45 bases long and in frame from the first base.

The V and J genes are TRBV20-1 and TRBJ2-1, with 12 bases in between that match TRBD2. This TCR came from a human donor who donated a stem cell graft to a child with acute myeloid leukemia. The sample was PBMCs from the stem cell graft donor, taken from the stem cell graft. The bases read TGCAGTGCTAGAGGGACTAGCGGGACCTACAATGAGCAGTTCTTC. This yields the protein CSARGTSGTYNEQFF.